This T cell receptor beta chain was recorded in a study of blood T cell repertoires in COVID-19. This CDR3 contains 17 residues. Trimming took 0 bases from V and 5 from J, leaving 19 bases between them. CDR1 is SGHDT and CDR2 is YYEEEE in the germline V gene. The protocol was immunoSEQ multiplex PCR, while the TCRdb copy is restricted to in-frame clones and leaves out a portion. There are fewer than 200,000 clones in the sample; roughly four fifths occur only once, and approximately 21% lies in the top ten. Sequencing was performed on peripheral blood. The source is a woman of 80 years or more with acute or convalescent COVID-19. This chain joins TRBV5-6 and TRBJ2-3; D might be TRBD1 (5 bases). The CDR3 sequence: CASSLEGYGSGGDTQYF. The CDR3 DNA follows: TGTGCCAGCAGCTTGGAGGGGTACGGGTCGGGTGGAGATACGCAGTATTTT.